The source of this T cell receptor beta chain is a study of cytomegalovirus exposure and HLA in healthy donors. Study-level points and caveats: Follow-up analysis later connected one missense variant in DCLRE1C with trimming of TCR beta V- and J-genes. Among TCR beta chains, those listed as cytomegalovirus-associated numbered more than 150. The productive fraction for most TCR beta V segments was about 87% or about 30% in an earlier analysis.

The PCR used 60 Vbeta and 13 Jbeta primers. Sequencing was performed with immunoSEQ multiplex PCR; in TCRdb, only in-frame clones are kept and a portion is missing. The sample comprises approximately 160,000 clones, over 75% of which are singletons, and roughly 0.7% rests with the top ten. The V end lost 0 bases, the J end lost 2 bases, and 8 bases lay between the germline ends. The CDR3 loop spans 14 amino acids. The germline V gene has CDR1 SGHRS and CDR2 YFSETQ. To note about this clone: Its antigen is unidentified.

Whereas donors were nominally healthy upon sampling, unrecorded immune exposures were probable. This TCR derives from a male donor in good health and CMV-seronegative. The sequencing input was PBMCs. V is TRBV5-1 and J is TRBJ2-5; the D gene is possibly TRBD1 (6 bases). CDR3 sequence (DNA): TGCGCCAGCAGCTTGGCCCAGGGGCAAGAGACCCAGTACTTC. This codes for CASSLAQGQETQYF.